These 6 T cell receptor beta chains originate from one sample sequenced in a study of T cells in women clearing cervical HPV infection. Some clones are missing from TCRdb's copy, which holds only in-frame ones; the method was immunoSEQ multiplex PCR. The sample data list over 20,000 clones. Sequencing was performed on blood buffy coat. All receptors come from a woman aged 18-70 years with a cervical HPV16 infection that either progressed to CIN3+ or cleared (not recorded which).

As regards this clone: The read terminates 3 residues ahead of where the CDR3 ends, so the germline J gene completes it. V usage is TRBV28 and J usage is TRBJ1-2; D possibly corresponds to TRBD1 (5 bases). The CDR3 has 15 amino acids. Looked up from germline, CDR1 is MDHEN and CDR2 is SYDVKM. The part of the CDR3 DNA that was read is TGTGCCAGCAGTCCCCCCGGTGCGGGGCGGAGGGGC. Its protein product is CASSPPGAGRRG. Given in full, the CDR3 is CASSPPGAGRRGYTF.

CDR3: CASSMGGDRNQPQHF. The CDR3 bases that were read are TGTGCCAGTAGTATGGGCGGGGATCGGAATCAGCCC. The chain links TRBV19 to TRBJ1-5; D not resolved. The observed sequence ends 3 residues before the CDR3 terminus, with the missing tail filled in from the germline J gene. V shed 3 bases and J shed 4 bases, with 13 bases lying between them. The CDR3 is made up of 15 amino acids. Germline CDR1 is LNHDA and CDR2 is SQIVND (reference sequence).

Of note for this clone: The CDR3 goes on 3 residues after the read ends, and that part is filled in from the germline J gene. V gene TRBV7-9 combines with J gene TRBJ1-5; tentative D call: TRBD1 (6 bases). CDR1 and CDR2 from the germline V gene are SEHNR and FQNEAQ (reference sequence). V lost 5 bases and J 3 bases, leaving 11 bases between the germline ends. This CDR3 comprises 14 residues. The CDR3 DNA, read in part, is TGTGCCAGCAGCCCAGGACAGTACAATCAGCCC. Translation: CASSPGQYNQP. The whole CDR3 sequence reads CASSPGQYNQPQHF.

Comment on this clone: The sequence runs out 3 residues before the end of the CDR3; the remainder is reconstructed from the germline J gene. This rearrangement joins TRBV30 to TRBJ2-1; perhaps TRBD1 as D (5 bases). The CDR3 runs to 15 residues. CDR1 and CDR2 from the germline V gene are GTSNPN and SVGIG (reference sequence). Between the trimmed V and J ends, which lost 3 bases and 0 bases, there was a span of 12 bases. This chain's CDR3 is CAWSPDSYSYNEQFF. Incomplete CDR3 DNA: TGTGCCTGGAGCCCTGACAGTTACTCCTACAATGAG.

The CDR3 is CASSVDRASNQPQHF. The CDR3 DNA, read in part, is TGTGCCAGCAGTGTGGACAGGGCGAGCAATCAGCCC. The rearrangement links TRBV6-1 to TRBJ1-5; TRBD1 matches at 8 bases. The CDR3 end falls 3 residues outside the read, so it is completed with the germline J gene. After removal of 4 bases from V and 1 base from J, the junction contained 3 bases not matched to a gene. Germline-derived CDR1 and CDR2 are MNHNS and SASEGT. CDR3 size: 15 residues.

Incomplete CDR3 DNA: TGTGCCTGGAGCACAGGGTCCCCAGATACG. It specifies CAWSTGSPDT. The entire CDR3 reads CAWSTGSPDTQYF. This rearrangement joins TRBV30 to TRBJ2-3; D perhaps matches TRBD1 (6 bases). The read terminates 3 residues ahead of where the CDR3 ends, so the germline J gene completes it. CDR3 size: 13 residues. Germline values: CDR1 GTSNPN, CDR2 SVGIG (reference sequence). V shed 3 bases and J shed 4 bases, with 11 bases lying between them.